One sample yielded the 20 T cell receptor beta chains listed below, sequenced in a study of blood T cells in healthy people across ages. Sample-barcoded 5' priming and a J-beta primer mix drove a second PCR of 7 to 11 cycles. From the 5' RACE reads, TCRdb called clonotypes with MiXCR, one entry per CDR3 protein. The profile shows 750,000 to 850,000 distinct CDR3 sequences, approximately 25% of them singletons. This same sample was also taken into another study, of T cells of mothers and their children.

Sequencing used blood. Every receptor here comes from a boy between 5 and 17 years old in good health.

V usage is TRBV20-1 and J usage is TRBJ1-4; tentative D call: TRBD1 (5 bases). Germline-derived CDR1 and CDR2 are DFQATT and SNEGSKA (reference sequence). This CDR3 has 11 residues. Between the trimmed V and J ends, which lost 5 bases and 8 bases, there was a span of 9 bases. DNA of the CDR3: TGCAGTGCTGGGGGTGGGGAAAAACTGTTTTTT. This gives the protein CSAGGGEKLFF.

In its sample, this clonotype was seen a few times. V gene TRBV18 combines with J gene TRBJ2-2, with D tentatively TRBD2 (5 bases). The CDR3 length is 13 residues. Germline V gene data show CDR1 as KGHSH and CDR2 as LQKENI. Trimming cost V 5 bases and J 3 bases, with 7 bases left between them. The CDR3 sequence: CASSMGDTGELFF. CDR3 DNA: TGTGCCAGCTCAATGGGAGACACCGGGGAGCTGTTTTTT.

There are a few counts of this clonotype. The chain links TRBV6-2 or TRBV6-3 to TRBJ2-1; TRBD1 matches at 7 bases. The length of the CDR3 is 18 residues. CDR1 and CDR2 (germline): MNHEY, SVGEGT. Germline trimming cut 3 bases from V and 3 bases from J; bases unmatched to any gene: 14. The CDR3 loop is CASSYPDYSDRDYNEQFF. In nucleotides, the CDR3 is TGTGCCAGCAGTTATCCCGATTATTCTGACAGGGACTACAATGAGCAGTTCTTC.

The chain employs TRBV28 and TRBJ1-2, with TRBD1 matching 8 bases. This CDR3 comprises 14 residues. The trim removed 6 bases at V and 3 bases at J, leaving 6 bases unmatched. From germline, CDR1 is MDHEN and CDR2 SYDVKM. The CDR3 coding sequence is TGTGCCAGCAGCCCGACAGGGGCCTACTATGGCTACACCTTC. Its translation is CASSPTGAYYGYTF.

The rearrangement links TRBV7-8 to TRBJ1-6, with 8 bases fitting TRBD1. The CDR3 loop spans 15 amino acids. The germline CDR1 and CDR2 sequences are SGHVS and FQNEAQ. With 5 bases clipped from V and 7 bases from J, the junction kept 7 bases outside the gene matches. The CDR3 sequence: CASSEGTGVNSPLHF. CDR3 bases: TGTGCCAGCAGCGAAGGGACAGGTGTAAATTCACCCCTCCACTTT.

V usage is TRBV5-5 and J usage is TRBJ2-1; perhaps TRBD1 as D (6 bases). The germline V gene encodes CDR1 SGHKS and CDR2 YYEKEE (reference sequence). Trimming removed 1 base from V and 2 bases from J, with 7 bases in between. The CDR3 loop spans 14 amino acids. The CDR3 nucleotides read TGTGCCAGCAGCTTGTACAGGGCCTACAATGAGCAGTTCTTC. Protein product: CASSLYRAYNEQFF.

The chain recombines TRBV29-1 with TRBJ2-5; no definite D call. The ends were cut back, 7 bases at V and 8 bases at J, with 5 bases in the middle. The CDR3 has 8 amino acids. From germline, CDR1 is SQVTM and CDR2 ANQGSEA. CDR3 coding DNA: TGCAGCGCGGAAACCCAGTACTTC. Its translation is CSAETQYF.

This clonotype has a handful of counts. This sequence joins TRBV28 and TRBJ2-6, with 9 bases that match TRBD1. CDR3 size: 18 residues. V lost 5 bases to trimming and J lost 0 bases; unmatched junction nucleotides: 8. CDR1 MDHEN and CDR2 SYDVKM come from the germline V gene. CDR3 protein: CASSPLGTGNSGANVLTF. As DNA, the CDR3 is TGTGCCAGCAGTCCCCTGGGGACAGGGAACTCTGGGGCCAACGTCCTGACTTTC.

The CDR3: CASTLGGWTEAFF. In DNA form, the CDR3 reads TGTGCCAGCACCCTGGGGGGGTGGACTGAAGCTTTCTTT. The chain joins TRBV12-3 or TRBV12-4 to TRBJ1-1, with D possibly TRBD1 on 5 matching bases. The CDR3 extends over 13 amino acids. Trimming removed 7 bases from V and 5 bases from J, with 14 bases in between.

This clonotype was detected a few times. This chain's CDR3 is CSAGLALLDEQFF. CDR3 DNA: TGCAGTGCGGGACTAGCTCTTCTCGATGAGCAGTTCTTC. V is TRBV20-1 and J is TRBJ2-1; 9 bases map to TRBD2. This CDR3 has 13 residues. The junction had 8 bases not matched to a gene; V was cut back by 6 bases and J by 8 bases. Germline V gives CDR1 DFQATT, CDR2 SNEGSKA (reference sequence).

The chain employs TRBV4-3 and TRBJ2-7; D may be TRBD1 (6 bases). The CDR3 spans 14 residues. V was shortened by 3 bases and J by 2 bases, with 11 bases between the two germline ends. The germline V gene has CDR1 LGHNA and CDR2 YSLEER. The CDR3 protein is CASSQGHMTYEQYF. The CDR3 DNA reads TGCGCCAGCAGCCAGGGACATATGACCTACGAGCAGTACTTC.

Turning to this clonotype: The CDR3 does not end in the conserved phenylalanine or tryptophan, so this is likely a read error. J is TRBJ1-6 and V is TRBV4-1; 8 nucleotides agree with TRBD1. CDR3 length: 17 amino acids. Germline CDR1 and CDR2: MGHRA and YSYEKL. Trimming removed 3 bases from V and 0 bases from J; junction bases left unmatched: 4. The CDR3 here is CASSQIQGASYNSPLHS. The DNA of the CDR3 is TGCGCCAGCAGCCAGATCCAGGGGGCCTCCTATAATTCACCCCTCCACTCT.

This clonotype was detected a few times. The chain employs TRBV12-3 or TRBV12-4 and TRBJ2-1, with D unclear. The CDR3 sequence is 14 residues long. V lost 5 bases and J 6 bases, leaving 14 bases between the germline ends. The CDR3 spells CASSPPAPSNEQFF. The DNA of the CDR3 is TGTGCCAGCAGTCCCCCCGCACCGAGCAATGAGCAGTTCTTC.

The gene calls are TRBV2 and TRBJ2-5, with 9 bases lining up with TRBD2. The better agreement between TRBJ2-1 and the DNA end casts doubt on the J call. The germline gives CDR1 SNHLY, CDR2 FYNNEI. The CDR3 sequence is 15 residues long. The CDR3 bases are TGTGCCAGCAAACTTGGGCTAGCGGGATACAATGAGCAGTTCTTC. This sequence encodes CASKLGLAGYNEQFF.

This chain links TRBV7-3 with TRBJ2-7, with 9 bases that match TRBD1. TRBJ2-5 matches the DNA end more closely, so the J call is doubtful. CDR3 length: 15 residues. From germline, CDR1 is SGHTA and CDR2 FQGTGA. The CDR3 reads CASSPTTTGGETQYF. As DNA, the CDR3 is TGTGCCAGCAGCCCAACCACGACAGGGGGAGAGACCCAGTACTTC.

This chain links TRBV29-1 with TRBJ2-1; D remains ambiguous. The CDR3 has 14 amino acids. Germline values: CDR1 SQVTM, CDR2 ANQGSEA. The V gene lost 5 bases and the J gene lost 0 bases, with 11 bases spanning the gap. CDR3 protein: CSVMDGSSYNEQFF. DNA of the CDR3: TGCAGCGTTATGGACGGAAGCTCCTACAATGAGCAGTTCTTC.

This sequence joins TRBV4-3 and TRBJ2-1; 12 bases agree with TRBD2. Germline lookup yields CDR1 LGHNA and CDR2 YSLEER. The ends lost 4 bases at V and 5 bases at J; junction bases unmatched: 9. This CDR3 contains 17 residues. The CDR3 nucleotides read TGCGCCAGCAGCCTGAGACTAGCGGGAGTCAGAGACAATGAGCAGTTCTTC. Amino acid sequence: CASSLRLAGVRDNEQFF.

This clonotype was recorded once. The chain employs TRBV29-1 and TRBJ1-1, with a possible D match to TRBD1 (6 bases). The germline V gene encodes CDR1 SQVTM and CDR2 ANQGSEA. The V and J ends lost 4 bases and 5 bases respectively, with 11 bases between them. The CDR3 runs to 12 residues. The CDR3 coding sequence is TGCAGCGTTGTGGCAGGGGAGACTGAAGCTTTCTTT. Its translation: CSVVAGETEAFF.

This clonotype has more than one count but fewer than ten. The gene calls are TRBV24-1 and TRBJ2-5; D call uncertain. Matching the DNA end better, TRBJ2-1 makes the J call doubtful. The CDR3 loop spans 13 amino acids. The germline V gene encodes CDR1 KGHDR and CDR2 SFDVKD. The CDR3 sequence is CATSDPLVGEQFF. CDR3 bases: TGTGCCACCAGTGACCCCTTGGTCGGTGAGCAGTTCTTC.

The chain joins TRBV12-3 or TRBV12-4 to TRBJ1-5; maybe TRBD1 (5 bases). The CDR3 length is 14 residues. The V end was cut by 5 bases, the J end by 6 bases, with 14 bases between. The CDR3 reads CASSPGFLGQPQHF. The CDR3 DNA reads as TGTGCCAGCAGTCCAGGGTTTTTAGGTCAGCCCCAGCATTTT.